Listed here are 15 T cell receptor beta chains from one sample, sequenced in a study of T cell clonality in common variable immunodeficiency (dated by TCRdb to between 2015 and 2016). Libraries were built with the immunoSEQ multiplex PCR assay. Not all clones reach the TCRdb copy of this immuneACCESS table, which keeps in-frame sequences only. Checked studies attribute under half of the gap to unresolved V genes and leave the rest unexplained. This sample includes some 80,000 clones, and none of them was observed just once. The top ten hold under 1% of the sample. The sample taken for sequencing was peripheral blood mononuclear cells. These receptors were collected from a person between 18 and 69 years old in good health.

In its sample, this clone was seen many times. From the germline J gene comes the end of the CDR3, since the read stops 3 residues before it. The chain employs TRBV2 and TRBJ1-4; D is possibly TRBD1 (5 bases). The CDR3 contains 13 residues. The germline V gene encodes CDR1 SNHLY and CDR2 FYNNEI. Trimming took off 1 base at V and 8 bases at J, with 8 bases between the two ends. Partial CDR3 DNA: TGTGCCAGCAGTGAAGACGGGGGGGAAAAA. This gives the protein CASSEDGGEK. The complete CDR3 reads CASSEDGGEKLFF.

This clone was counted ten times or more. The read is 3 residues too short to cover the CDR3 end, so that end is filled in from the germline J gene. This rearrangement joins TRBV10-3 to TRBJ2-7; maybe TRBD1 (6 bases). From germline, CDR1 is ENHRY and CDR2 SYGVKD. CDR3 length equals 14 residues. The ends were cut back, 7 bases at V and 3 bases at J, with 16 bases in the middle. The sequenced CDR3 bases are TGTGCCATCAATCCAGGGGAGAGGGTCTACGAG. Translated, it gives CAINPGERVYE. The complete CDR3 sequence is CAINPGERVYEQYF.

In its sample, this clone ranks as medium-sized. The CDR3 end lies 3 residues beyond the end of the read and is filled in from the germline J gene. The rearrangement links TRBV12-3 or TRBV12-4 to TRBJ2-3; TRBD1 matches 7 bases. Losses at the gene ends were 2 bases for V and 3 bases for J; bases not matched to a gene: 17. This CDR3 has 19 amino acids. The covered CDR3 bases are TGTGCCAGCAGTTTATACAGGGGCCTCCGGGACCCCCGAACAGATACG. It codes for CASSLYRGLRDPRTDT. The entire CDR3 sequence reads CASSLYRGLRDPRTDTQYF.

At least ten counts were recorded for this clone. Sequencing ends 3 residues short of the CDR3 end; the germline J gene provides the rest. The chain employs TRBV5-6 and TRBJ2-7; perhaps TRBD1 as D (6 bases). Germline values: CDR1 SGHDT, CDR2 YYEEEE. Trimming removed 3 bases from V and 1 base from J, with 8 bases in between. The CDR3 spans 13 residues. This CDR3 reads CASSWGHSYEQYF. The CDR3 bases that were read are TGTGCCAGCAGCTGGGGGCATTCCTACGAG.

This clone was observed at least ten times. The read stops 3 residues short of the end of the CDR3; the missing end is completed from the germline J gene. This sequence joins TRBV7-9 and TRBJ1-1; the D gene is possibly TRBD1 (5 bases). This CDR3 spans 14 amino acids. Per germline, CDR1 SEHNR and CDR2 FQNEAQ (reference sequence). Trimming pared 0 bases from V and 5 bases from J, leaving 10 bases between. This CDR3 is CASSLAPGRTEAFF. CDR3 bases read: TGTGCCAGCAGCTTAGCACCAGGGAGGACTGAA.

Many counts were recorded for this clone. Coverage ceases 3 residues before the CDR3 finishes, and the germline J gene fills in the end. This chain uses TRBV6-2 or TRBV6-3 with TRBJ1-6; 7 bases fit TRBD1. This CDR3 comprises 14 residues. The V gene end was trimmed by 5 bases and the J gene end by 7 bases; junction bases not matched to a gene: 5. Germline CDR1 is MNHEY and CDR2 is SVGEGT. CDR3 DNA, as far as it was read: TGTGCCAGCAGTCCCGGGACAGAGAATTCACCC. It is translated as CASSPGTENSP. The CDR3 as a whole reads CASSPGTENSPLHF.

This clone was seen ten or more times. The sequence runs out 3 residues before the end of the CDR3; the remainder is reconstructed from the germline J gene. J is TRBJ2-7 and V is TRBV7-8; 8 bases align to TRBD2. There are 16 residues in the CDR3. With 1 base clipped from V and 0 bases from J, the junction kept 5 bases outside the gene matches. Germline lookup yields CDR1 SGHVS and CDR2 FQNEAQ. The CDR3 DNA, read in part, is TGTGCCAGCAGCTTAGTGTCGGGACTAGTCTCCTACGAG. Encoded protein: CASSLVSGLVSYE. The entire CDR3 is CASSLVSGLVSYEQYF.

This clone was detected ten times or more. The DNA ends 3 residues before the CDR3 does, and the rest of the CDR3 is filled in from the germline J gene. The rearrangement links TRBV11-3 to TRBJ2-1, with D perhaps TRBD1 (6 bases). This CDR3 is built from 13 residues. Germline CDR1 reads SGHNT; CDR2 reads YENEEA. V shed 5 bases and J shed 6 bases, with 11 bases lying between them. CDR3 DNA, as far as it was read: TGTGCCAGCAGCCTCGGCAGGGGCAATGAG. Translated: CASSLGRGNE. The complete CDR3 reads CASSLGRGNEQFF. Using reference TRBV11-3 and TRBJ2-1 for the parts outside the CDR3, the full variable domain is EAGVVQSPRYKIIEKKQPVAFWCNPISGHNTLYWYLQNLGQGPELLIRYENEEAVDDSQLPKDRFSAERLKGVDSTLKIQPAELGDSAVYLCASSLGRGNEQFFGPGTRLTVL.

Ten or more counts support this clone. CDR3 sequence reads: CASSLDSQYEQYF. CDR3 bases read: TGTGCCAGCAGCTTGGACAGTCAATACGAG. V and J are TRBV5-7 and TRBJ2-7, with D uncertain. The CDR3 is cut off 3 residues early in the read; its end comes from the germline J gene. TRBV5-7 is an ORF, with its function uncertain. CDR3 length: 13 amino acids. V lost 0 bases and J 4 bases, leaving 8 bases between the germline ends.

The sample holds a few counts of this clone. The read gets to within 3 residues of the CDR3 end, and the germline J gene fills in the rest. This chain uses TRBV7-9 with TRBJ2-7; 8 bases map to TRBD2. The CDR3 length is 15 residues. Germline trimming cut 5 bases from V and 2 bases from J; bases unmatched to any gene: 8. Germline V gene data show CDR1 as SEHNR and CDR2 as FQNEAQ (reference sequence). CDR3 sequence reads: CASSPRGAGAYEQYF. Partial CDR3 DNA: TGTGCCAGCAGCCCACGGGGAGCGGGGGCCTACGAG.

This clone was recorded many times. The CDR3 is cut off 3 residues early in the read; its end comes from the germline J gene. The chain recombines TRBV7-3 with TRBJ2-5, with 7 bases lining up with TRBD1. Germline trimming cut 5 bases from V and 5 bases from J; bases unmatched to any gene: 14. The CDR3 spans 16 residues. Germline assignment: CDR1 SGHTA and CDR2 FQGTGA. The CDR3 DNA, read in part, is TGTGCCAGCAGCGCAACGACGACAGGGATGGGGGAGACC. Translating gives CASSATTTGMGET. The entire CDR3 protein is CASSATTTGMGETQYF.

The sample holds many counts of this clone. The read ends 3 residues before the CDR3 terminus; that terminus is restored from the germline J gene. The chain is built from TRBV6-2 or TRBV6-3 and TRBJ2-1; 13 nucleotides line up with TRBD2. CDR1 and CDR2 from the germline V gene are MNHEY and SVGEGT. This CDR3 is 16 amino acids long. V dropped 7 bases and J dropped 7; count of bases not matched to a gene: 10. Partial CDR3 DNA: TGTGCCAGCAAGGTGGGGACTAGCGGGATCTCTAATGAG. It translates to CASKVGTSGISNE. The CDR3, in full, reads CASKVGTSGISNEQFF.

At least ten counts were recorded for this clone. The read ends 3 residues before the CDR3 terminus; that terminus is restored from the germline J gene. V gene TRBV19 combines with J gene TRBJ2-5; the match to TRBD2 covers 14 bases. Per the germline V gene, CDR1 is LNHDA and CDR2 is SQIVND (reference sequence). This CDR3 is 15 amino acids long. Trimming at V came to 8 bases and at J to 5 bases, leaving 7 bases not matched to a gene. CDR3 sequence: CASSGLAGDEETQYF. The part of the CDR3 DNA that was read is TGTGCCAGTTCGGGACTAGCGGGAGATGAGGAGACC.

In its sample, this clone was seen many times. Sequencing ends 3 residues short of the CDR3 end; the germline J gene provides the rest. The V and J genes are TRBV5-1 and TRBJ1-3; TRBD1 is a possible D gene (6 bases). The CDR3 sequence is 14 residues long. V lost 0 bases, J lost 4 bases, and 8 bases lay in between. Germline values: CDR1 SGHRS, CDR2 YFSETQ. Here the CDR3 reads CASSLGGGGNTIYF. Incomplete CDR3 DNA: TGCGCCAGCAGCTTGGGCGGGGGCGGAAACACC.

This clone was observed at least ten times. CDR3 bases read: TGTGCCTGGTCCTATGGGCGGGTGAACACCGGGGAG. Residues: CAWSYGRVNTGE. The CDR3 in its entirety is CAWSYGRVNTGELFF. J is TRBJ2-2 and V is TRBV30; D is perhaps TRBD2 (5 bases). The read terminates 3 residues ahead of where the CDR3 ends, so the germline J gene completes it. The CDR3 has 15 residues. Germline V CDR1 and CDR2: GTSNPN, SVGIG (reference sequence). Trimming left V 5 bases short and J 1 base short, with 14 bases between.